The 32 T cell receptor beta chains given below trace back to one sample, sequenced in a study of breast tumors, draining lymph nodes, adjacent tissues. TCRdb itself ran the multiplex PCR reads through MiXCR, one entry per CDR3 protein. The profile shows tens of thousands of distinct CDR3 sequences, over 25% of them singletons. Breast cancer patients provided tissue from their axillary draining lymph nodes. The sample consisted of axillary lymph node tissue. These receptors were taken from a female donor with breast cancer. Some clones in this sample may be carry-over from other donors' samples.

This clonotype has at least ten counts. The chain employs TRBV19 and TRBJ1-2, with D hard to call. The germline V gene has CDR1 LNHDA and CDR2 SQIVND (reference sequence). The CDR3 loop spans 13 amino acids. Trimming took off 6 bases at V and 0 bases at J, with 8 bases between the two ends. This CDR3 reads CASRPETNYGYTF. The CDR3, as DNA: TGTGCCAGTAGACCGGAGACTAACTATGGCTACACCTTC.

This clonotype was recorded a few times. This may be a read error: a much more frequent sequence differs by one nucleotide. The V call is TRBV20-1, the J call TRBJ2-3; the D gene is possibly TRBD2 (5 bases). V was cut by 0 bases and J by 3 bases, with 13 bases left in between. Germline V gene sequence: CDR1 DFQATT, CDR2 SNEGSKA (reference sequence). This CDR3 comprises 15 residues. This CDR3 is CSARDFRRDTDTQYF. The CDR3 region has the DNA TGCAGTGCTAGAGATTTTCGCCGGGATACAGATACGCAGTATTTT.

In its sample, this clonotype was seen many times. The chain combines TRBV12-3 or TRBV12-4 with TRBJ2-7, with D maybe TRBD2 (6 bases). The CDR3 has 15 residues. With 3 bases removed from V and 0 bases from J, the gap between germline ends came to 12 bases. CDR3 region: CASSFSGLSSYEQYF. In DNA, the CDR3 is TGTGCCAGCAGTTTCAGCGGGCTAAGCTCCTACGAGCAGTACTTC.

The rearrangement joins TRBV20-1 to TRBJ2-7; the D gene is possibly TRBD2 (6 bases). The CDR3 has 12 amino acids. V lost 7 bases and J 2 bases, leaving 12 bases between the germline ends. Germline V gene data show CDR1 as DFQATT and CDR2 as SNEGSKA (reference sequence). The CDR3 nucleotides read TGCAGTGTGAAAGGGGAGGCCTACGAGCAGTACTTC. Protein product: CSVKGEAYEQYF.

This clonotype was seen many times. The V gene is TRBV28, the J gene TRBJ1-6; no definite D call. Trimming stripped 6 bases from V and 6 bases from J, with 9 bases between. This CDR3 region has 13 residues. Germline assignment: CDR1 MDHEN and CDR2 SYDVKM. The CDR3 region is CASSYPPNSPLHF. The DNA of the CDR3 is TGTGCCAGCAGCTACCCCCCTAATTCACCCCTCCACTTT. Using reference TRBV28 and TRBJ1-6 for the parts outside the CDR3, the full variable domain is DVKVTQSSRYLVKRTGEKVFLECVQDMDHENMFWYRQDPGLGLRLIYFSYDVKMKEKGDIPEGYSVSREKKERFSLILESASTNQTSMYLCASSYPPNSPLHFGNGTRLTVT.

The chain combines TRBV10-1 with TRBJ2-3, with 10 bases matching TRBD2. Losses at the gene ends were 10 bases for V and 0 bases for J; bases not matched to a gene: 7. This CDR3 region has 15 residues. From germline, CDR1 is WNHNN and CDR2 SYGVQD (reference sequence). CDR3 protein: CATRPSGRSTDTQYF. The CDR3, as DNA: TGCGCCACCCGTCCTAGCGGGAGAAGCACAGATACGCAGTATTTT.

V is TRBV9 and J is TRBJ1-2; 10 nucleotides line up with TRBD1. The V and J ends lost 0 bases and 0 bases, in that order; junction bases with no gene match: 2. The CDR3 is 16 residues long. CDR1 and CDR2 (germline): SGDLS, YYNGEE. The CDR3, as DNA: TGTGCCAGCAGCGTAGATGGACAGGGGGCTAACTATGGCTACACCTTC. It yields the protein CASSVDGQGANYGYTF.

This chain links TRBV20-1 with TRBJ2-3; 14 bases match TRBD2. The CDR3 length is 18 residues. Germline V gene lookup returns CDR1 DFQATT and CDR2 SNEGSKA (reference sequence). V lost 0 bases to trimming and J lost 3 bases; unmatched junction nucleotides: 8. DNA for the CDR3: TGCAGTGCTAGAGAGGGGACTAGCGGGAGTAGTAGAACAGATACGCAGTATTTT. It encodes CSAREGTSGSSRTDTQYF.

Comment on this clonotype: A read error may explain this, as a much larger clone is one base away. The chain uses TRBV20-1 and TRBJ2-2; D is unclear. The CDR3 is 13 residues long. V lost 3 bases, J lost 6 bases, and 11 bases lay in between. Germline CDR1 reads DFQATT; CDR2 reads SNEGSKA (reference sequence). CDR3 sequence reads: CSASRPPSGELFF. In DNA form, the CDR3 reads TGCAGTGCTAGTCGCCCTCCATCCGGGGAGCTGTTTTTT.

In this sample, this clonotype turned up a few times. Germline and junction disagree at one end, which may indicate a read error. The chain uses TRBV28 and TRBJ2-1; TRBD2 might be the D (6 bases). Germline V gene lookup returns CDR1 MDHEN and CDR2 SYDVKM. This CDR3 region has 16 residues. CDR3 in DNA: TGTGCCAGCAGTTTATTTCTGAGCGGGTCTTACACTGAGCAGTTCTTC. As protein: CASSLFLSGSYTEQFF.

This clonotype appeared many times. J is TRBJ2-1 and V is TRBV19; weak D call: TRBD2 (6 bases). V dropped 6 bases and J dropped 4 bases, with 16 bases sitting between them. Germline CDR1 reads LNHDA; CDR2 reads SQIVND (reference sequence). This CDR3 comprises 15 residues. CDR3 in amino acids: CASSRKAGTYNEQFF. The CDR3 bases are TGTGCCAGTAGCCGCAAGGCAGGGACTTACAATGAGCAGTTCTTC.

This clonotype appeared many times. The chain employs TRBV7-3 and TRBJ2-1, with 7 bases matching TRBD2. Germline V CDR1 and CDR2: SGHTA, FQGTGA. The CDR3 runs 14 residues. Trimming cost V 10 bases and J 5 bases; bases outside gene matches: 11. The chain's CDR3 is CATQERGGDNEQFF. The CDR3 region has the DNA TGTGCCACCCAAGAGCGGGGCGGGGACAATGAGCAGTTCTTC.

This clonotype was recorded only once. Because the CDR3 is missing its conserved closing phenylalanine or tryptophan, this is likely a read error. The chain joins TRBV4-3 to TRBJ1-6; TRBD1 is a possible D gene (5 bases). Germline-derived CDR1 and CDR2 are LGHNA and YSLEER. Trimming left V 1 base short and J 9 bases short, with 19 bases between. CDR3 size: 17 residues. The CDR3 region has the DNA TGCGCCAGCAGCCAAGTCGGGGCAGTTCCATTTGGTTCACCCCTCCACCTT. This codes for CASSQVGAVPFGSPLHL.

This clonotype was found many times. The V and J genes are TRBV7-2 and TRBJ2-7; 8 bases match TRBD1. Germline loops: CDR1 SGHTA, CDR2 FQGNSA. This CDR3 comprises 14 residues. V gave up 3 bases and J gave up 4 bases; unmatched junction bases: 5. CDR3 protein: CASSFRQGWYEQYF. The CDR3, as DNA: TGTGCCAGCAGCTTCCGACAGGGGTGGTACGAGCAGTACTTC.

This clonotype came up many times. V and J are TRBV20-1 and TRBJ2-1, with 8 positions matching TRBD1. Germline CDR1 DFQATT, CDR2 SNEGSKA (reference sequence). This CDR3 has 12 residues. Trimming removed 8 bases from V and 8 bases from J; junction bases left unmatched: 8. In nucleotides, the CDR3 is TGCAGTCCAGGACAGGGTGTCCATGAGCAGTTCTTC. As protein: CSPGQGVHEQFF.

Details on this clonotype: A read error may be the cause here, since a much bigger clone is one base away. As DNA, the CDR3 is TGCGCCACCAGACGGACAGGGAGAACAGACCAGTTCTTC. This codes for CATRRTGRTDQFF. This chain joins TRBV5-1 and TRBJ2-1, with TRBD1 matching over 8 bases. The CDR3 is made up of 13 amino acids. V was pared by 9 bases and J by 13 bases, with 15 bases of the junction left unmatched. CDR1 and CDR2 (germline): SGHRS, YFSETQ.

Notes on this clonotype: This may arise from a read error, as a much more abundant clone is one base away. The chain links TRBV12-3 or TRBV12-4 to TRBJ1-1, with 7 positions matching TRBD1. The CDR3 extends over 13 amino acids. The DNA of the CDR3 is TGTGCCAGCACGTCGACAGGGAACACTGAAGCTCTCTTT. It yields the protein CASTSTGNTEALF.

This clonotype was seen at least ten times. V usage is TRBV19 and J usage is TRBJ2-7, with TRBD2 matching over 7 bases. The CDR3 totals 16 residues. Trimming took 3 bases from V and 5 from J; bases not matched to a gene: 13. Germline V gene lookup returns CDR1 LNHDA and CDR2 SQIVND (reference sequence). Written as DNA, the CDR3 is TGTGCCAGTAGTATTGGCGGGAGTGCTAGATGGGACGAGCAGTACTTC. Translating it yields CASSIGGSARWDEQYF.

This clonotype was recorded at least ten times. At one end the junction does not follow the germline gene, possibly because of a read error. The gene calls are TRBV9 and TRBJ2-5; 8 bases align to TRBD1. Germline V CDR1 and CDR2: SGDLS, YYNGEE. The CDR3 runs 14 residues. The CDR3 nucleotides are TGTGCCAGCAGCCCAGGACAGGGCTTAGAGACCCAGTCCTTC. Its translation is CASSPGQGLETQSF.

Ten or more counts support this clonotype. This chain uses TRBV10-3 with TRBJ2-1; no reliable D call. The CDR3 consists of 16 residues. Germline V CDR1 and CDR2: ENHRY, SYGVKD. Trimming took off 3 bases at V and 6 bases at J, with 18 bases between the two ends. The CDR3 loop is CAISDSVVGISNEQFF. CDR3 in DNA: TGTGCCATCAGTGACTCGGTGGTGGGTATTAGCAATGAGCAGTTCTTC.

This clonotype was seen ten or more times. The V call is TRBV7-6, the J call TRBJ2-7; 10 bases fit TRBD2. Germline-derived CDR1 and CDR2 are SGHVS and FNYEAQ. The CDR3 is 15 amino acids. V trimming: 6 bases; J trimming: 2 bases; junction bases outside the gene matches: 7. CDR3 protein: CASSIGLAAAYEQYF. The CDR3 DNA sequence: TGTGCCAGCAGTATTGGACTAGCGGCTGCCTACGAGCAGTACTTC.

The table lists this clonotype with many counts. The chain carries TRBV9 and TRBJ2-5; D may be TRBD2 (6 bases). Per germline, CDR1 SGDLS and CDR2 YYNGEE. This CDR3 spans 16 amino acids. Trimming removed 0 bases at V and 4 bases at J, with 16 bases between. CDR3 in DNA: TGTGCCAGCAGCGTAGATCCGGGGACTTCCACAGAGACCCAGTACTTC. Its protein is CASSVDPGTSTETQYF.

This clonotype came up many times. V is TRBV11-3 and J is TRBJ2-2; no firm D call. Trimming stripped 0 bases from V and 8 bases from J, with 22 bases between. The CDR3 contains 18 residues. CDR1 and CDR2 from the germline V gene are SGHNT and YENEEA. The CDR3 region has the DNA TGTGCCAGCAGCTTAGATCAGTCTTGGAGTGAACCGGATGGGGAGCTGTTTTTT. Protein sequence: CASSLDQSWSEPDGELFF.

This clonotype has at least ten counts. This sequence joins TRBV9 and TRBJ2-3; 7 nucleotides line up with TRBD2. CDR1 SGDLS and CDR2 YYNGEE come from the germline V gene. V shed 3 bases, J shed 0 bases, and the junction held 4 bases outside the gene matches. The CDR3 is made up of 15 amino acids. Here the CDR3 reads CASSGGGGSTDTQYF. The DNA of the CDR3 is TGTGCCAGCAGCGGGGGGGGGGGTAGCACAGATACGCAGTATTTT.

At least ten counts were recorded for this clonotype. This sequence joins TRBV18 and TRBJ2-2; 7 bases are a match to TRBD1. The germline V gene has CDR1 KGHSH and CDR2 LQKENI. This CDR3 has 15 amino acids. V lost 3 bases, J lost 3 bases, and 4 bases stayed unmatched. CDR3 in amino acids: CASSPETGYTGELFF. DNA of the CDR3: TGTGCCAGCTCACCGGAGACAGGGTACACCGGGGAGCTGTTTTTT.

CDR3 sequence reads: CASRPGLAGENEQFF. DNA for the CDR3: TGTGCCAGCAGACCCGGACTAGCGGGAGAAAATGAGCAGTTCTTC. V usage is TRBV7-2 and J usage is TRBJ2-1; 13 bases line up with TRBD2. V shed 6 bases and J 7 bases; nucleotides not matched to a gene: 6. Per germline, CDR1 SGHTA and CDR2 FQGNSA. CDR3 length: 15 amino acids.

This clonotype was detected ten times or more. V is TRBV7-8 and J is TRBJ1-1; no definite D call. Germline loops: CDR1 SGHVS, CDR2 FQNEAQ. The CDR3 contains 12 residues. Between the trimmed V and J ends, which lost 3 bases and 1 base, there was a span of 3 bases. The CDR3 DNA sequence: TGTGCCAGCAGCTTCAGGAACACTGAAGCTTTCTTT. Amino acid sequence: CASSFRNTEAFF.

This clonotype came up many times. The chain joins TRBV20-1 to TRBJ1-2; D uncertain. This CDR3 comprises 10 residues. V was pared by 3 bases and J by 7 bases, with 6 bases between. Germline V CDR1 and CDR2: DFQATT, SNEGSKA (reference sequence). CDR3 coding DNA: TGCAGTGCTAGCGAGCTTGGCTACACCTTC. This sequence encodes CSASELGYTF.

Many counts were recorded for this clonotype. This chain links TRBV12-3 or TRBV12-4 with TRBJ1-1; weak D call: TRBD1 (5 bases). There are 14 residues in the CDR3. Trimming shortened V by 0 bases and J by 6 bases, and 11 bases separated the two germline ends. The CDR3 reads CASSLAPGIAEAFF. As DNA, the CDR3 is TGTGCCAGCAGTTTAGCCCCAGGGATCGCTGAAGCTTTCTTT.

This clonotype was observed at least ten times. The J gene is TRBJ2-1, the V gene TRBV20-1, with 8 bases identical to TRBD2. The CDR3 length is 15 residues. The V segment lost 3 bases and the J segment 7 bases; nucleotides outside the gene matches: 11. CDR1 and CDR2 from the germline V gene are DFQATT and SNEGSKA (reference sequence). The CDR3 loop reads CSARGGTSVRNEQFF. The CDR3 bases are TGCAGTGCTAGGGGGGGGACTAGTGTTCGGAATGAGCAGTTCTTC.

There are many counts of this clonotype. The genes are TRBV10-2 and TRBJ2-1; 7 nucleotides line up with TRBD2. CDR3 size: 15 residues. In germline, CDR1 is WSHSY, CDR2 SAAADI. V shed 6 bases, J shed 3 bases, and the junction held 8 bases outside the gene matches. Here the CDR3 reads CASRGRGGSYNEQFF. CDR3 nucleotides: TGCGCCAGCAGGGGCCGGGGCGGGAGCTACAATGAGCAGTTCTTC.

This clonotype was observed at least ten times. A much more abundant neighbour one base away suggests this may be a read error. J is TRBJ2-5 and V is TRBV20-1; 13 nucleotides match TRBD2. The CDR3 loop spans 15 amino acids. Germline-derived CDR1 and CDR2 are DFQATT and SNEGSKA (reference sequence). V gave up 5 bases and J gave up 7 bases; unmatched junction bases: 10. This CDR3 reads CSAQPGTSGKGTQYF. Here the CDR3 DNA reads TGCAGTGCTCAACCGGGGACTAGCGGGAAAGGGACCCAGTACTTC.